This note documents a single T cell receptor (beta chain) sequence. The antigen is undetermined. TCRdb independently ran MiXCR on the reads; one entry per CDR3 protein. The sample includes about 110,000 distinct CDR3 sequences, around 28% of them seen just once. The sample is drawn from a study of T cell repertoires in cytomegalovirus infection. Across the study: Recently identified HLA-C-restricted CMV epitopes and well-studied HLA-B-restricted CMV epitopes were used by the study. Through public TCR beta signatures, both CMV infection and matching HLA type were indicated.

The study, taken as a whole, reports: CMV-specific TCR beta clonotypes restricted by HLA-C were the ones dominating the ex vivo response. Cumulative frequency (of public TCR beta family members) identified carriers of CMV plus the relevant HLA.

The germline CDR1 and CDR2 sequences are LGHNA and YNFKEQ. V was pared by 7 bases and J by 0 bases, with 9 bases of the junction left unmatched. The CDR3 length is 15 residues. The receptor's source is a human donor in good health (CMV status not recorded). Some clones in this sample may be carry-over from other donors' samples. The gene calls are TRBV4-2 and TRBJ2-7; 7 bases align to TRBD2. Sequenced here: CD8+ T cells from cultured PBMCs, sampled from culture after CMV antigen stimulation. The CDR3: CASKWSAGDSYEQYF. In DNA form, the CDR3 reads TGTGCCAGCAAGTGGTCGGCGGGGGACTCCTACGAGCAGTACTTC.